Shown below are 10 T cell receptor beta chains from a single sample sequenced in a study of breast tumors, draining lymph nodes, adjacent tissues. TCRdb re-derived calls from the multiplex PCR reads in MiXCR, one entry per CDR3 protein. The table records about 9,000 distinct CDR3 sequences, about two fifths of them present only once. The sequencing sample was made of tumor-adjacent breast tissue. All receptors come from a female donor with breast cancer. Some clones in this sample may be carry-over from other donors' samples.

In its sample, this clonotype is medium-sized. V gene TRBV29-1 combines with J gene TRBJ2-7; 7 nucleotides align to TRBD1. There are 13 residues in the CDR3. Germline CDR1 and CDR2: SQVTM and ANQGSEA. V shed 4 bases and J 3 bases; nucleotides not matched to a gene: 6. The CDR3 region has the DNA TGCAGCGTTGCCGAGGGACAGTACTACGAGCAGTACTTC. It specifies CSVAEGQYYEQYF.

The rearrangement links TRBV2 to TRBJ2-7, with D maybe TRBD2 (6 bases). CDR1 and CDR2 from the germline V gene are SNHLY and FYNNEI. The V gene lost 2 bases and the J gene lost 6 bases, with 20 bases spanning the gap. The CDR3 spans 16 residues. The CDR3 DNA is TGTGCCAGCAGTGAACCGTCACTACCGGGAGTTCCCGAGCAGTACTTC. Protein: CASSEPSLPGVPEQYF.

This clonotype ranks as medium-sized. J is TRBJ2-1 and V is TRBV2, with TRBD1 identical over 7 bases. The CDR3 totals 16 residues. V shed 8 bases and J 6 bases; nucleotides not matched to a gene: 16. Germline values: CDR1 SNHLY, CDR2 FYNNEI. CDR3 sequence: CASSPPTGAGGNEQFF. In DNA form, the CDR3 reads TGTGCCAGCTCCCCTCCAACAGGGGCTGGGGGCAATGAGCAGTTCTTC.

This chain links TRBV3-1 with TRBJ1-6; D gene uncertain. CDR1 and CDR2 from the germline V gene are LGHDT and YNNKEL (reference sequence). Trimming took off 0 bases at V and 10 bases at J, with 7 bases between the two ends. This CDR3 has 13 residues. CDR3 residues: CASSQEQRSPLHF. The CDR3 bases are TGTGCCAGCAGCCAAGAACAACGATCACCCCTCCACTTT. The variable domain in full, completed from reference TRBV3-1 and TRBJ1-6, reads DTAVSQTPKYLVTQMGNDKSIKCEQNLGHDTMYWYKQDSKKFLKIMFSYNNKELIINETVPNRFSPKSPDKAHLNLHINSLELGDSAVYFCASSQEQRSPLHFGNGTRLTVT.

Regarding this clonotype: The final CDR3 position lacks the conserved phenylalanine or tryptophan, pointing to a likely read error. Here the CDR3 reads CASGRSFTDPGGTDTQYL. The CDR3, as DNA: TGTGCCAGTGGCCGCAGCTTTACAGATCCTGGGGGCACAGATACGCAGTATCTT. The chain carries TRBV12-5 and TRBJ2-3, with no clear D. Germline V CDR1 and CDR2: LGHNT, FRNRAP. The CDR3 length is 18 residues.

By sample share, this clonotype is medium-sized. The CDR3 sequence: CASSFSGVRGYTF. The DNA for the CDR3 is TGTGCCAGCAGTTTCTCCGGAGTGCGGGGCTACACCTTC. The gene calls are TRBV12-3 or TRBV12-4 and TRBJ1-2, with no clear D. V lost 3 bases and J lost 8, with 13 bases in between. The CDR3 spans 13 residues.

This chain joins TRBV30 and TRBJ1-6; D may be TRBD1 (6 bases). V lost 4 bases and J 7 bases, leaving 11 bases between the germline ends. The CDR3 runs to 13 residues. The V gene's germline CDR1 is GTSNPN and CDR2 SVGIG (reference sequence). The CDR3 spells CAWMAGANSPLHF. DNA for the CDR3: TGTGCCTGGATGGCAGGGGCGAATTCACCCCTCCACTTT.

V usage is TRBV5-1 and J usage is TRBJ2-3; D is undetermined. The ends were cut back, 0 bases at V and 4 bases at J, with 9 bases in the middle. Per germline, CDR1 SGHRS and CDR2 YFSETQ. This CDR3 is 14 amino acids long. CDR3 amino acids: CASSLGRSSDTQYF. CDR3 nucleotide sequence: TGCGCCAGCAGCTTGGGTAGATCTTCAGATACGCAGTATTTT.

Ten or more counts support this clonotype. The J gene is TRBJ2-1, the V gene TRBV11-2; no reliable D call. The CDR3 totals 13 residues. CDR1 is SGHAT and CDR2 is FQNNGV in the germline V gene. Trimming took 0 bases from V and 9 from J, leaving 9 bases between them. CDR3 DNA: TGTGCCAGCAGCTTAGATCGGTGGGGTGAGCAGTTCTTC. Its translation is CASSLDRWGEQFF.

This clonotype was counted ten times or more. V is TRBV5-1 and J is TRBJ2-3, with D possibly being TRBD2 (6 bases). Germline values: CDR1 SGHRS, CDR2 YFSETQ. V was trimmed by 4 bases and J by 11 bases, leaving 17 bases between them. This CDR3 region has 13 residues. The CDR3 is CASSPRGSSKQYF. In DNA form, the CDR3 reads TGCGCCAGCAGCCCCCGGGGGTCGTCGAAGCAGTATTTT.